The clone carrying this TCR beta chain was found many times. Via MiXCR, TCRdb re-called the PCR reads, giving one row per CDR3 protein. The table has 65,000 to 70,000 distinct CDR3 sequences, over 15% seen once; the top ten hold 1.5%. CDR3 length equals 17 residues. With 5 bases removed from V and 0 bases from J, the gap between germline ends came to 20 bases. Germline V gives CDR1 SEHNR, CDR2 FQNEAQ (reference sequence). This entry belongs to a study of molecular identifiers for immune sequencing clone quantification. Naive CD8 T cells were sorted, and the gate applied was CD8+CD4-CCR7+CD45RA+. The sequenced sample consisted of naive CD8+ T cells from blood, with Jurkat cell RNA spiked in. The subset: FACS-sorted CD8+CD4-CCR7+CD45RA+ naive T cells. The sequence came from a human donor in good health. Some libraries in this study had Jurkat cell RNA spiked in. The chain has TRBV7-9 and TRBJ2-7; a possible D gene is TRBD2 (5 bases). CDR3 DNA: TGTGCCAGCAGCCGGTTCCCCATTAGCGACTACTCCTACGAGCAGTACTTC. It is translated as CASSRFPISDYSYEQYF. Supplemented by reference TRBV7-9 and TRBJ2-7, the full variable domain reads DTGVSQNPRHKITKRGQNVTFRCDPISEHNRLYWYRQTLGQGPEFLTYFQNEAQLEKSRLLSDRFSAERPKGSFSTLEIQRTEQGDSAMYLCASSRFPISDYSYEQYFGPGTRLTVT.